The 21 T cell receptor beta chains in this list originate from one sample, sequenced in a study of T cells in Graves' hyperthyroidism and ophthalmopathy. RNA transcripts provided the source from which TCR beta CDR3 regions were amplified. HTBI primers were used for first-round RT-PCR of the TCR CDR3. MiXCR was run by TCRdb on the multiplex PCR reads, yielding one entry per CDR3 protein. The sample comprises 500,000 to 650,000 distinct CDR3 sequences, 20% of which are singletons, and 47% rests with the top ten. The sequenced sample consisted of blood. These TCRs come from a man aged 35 to 55 with Graves' ophthalmopathy.

This clonotype has just a few counts. This chain joins TRBV6-2 or TRBV6-3 and TRBJ1-5; tentative D call: TRBD1 (5 bases). The V end lost 4 bases, the J end lost 3 bases, and 7 bases lay between the germline ends. The CDR3 length is 13 residues. CDR1 is MNHEY and CDR2 is SVGEGT in the germline V gene. CDR3 bases: TGTGCCAGCAGTTGGGGGTACAATCAGCCCCAGCATTTT. Its translation: CASSWGYNQPQHF.

The chain has TRBV20-1 and TRBJ1-5, with D tentatively TRBD1 (5 bases). The CDR3 runs 15 residues. Germline V gene data show CDR1 as DFQATT and CDR2 as SNEGSKA (reference sequence). The V end was cut by 0 bases, the J end by 5 bases, with 14 bases between. The CDR3 reads CSARDFAGPDQPQHF. The CDR3 DNA reads TGCAGTGCTAGAGATTTCGCAGGGCCAGATCAGCCCCAGCATTTT.

This clonotype has ten or more counts. This chain links TRBV15 with TRBJ2-4; 7 bases line up with TRBD1. The trim removed 3 bases at V and 7 bases at J, leaving 3 bases unmatched. Germline values: CDR1 LNHNV, CDR2 YYDKDF (reference sequence). The CDR3 sequence is 13 residues long. The CDR3 region is CATSSGDSNIQYF. DNA for the CDR3: TGTGCCACCAGCAGTGGGGACAGCAACATTCAGTACTTC.

This chain links TRBV7-9 with TRBJ2-2; 11 nucleotides line up with TRBD2. Germline CDR1 and CDR2: SEHNR and FQNEAQ (reference sequence). This CDR3 is 19 amino acids long. The V gene end was trimmed by 2 bases and the J gene end by 3 bases; junction bases not matched to a gene: 11. CDR3 DNA: TGTGCCAGCAGCTTACTGCGGGAATCGGGACTAGCGGACACCGGGGAGCTGTTTTTT. Amino acid sequence: CASSLLRESGLADTGELFF. The complete variable domain, with remaining parts taken from reference TRBV7-9 and TRBJ2-2, reads DTGVSQNPRHKITKRGQNVTFRCDPISEHNRLYWYRQTLGQGPEFLTYFQNEAQLEKSRLLSDRFSAERPKGSFSTLEIQRTEQGDSAMYLCASSLLRESGLADTGELFFGEGSRLTVL.

Ten or more counts support this clonotype. The gene calls are TRBV7-3 and TRBJ2-3, with 9 nucleotides matching TRBD2. With V trimmed by 1 base and J by 7 bases, 6 bases remained unmatched. Germline CDR1 and CDR2: SGHTA and FQGTGA. The CDR3 has 15 amino acids. CDR3 nucleotides: TGTGCCAGCAGCTTAAGCGGGGGGGTCGGACATACGCAGTATTTT. This sequence encodes CASSLSGGVGHTQYF.

This clonotype was counted at least ten times. The gene calls are TRBV7-9 and TRBJ2-5; D gene uncertain. The CDR3 is made up of 11 amino acids. Per germline, CDR1 SEHNR and CDR2 FQNEAQ (reference sequence). V was clipped by 1 base and J by 5 bases, with 2 bases between them. CDR3 nucleotide sequence: TGTGCCAGCAGCTTAGTGGAGACCCAGTACTTC. This sequence encodes CASSLVETQYF.

This clonotype showed up many times. The gene calls are TRBV12-5 and TRBJ2-1; TRBD1 matches 10 bases. J lost 6 bases, V lost 1 base, and 12 bases had no gene match. The CDR3 is 18 residues long. CDR1 LGHNT and CDR2 FRNRAP come from the germline V gene. CDR3: CASGLATGTGVHPNEQFF. As DNA, the CDR3 is TGTGCTAGTGGTTTGGCGACCGGGACAGGGGTGCACCCCAATGAGCAGTTCTTC.

This chain uses TRBV5-1 with TRBJ1-1; D uncertain. The germline V and J ends were trimmed by 1 base and 5 bases, with 15 bases remaining between them. Looked up from germline, CDR1 is SGHRS and CDR2 is YFSETQ. The CDR3 consists of 15 residues. This CDR3 reads CASSLTEGRSTEAFF. The CDR3 nucleotides read TGCGCCAGCAGCTTGACGGAGGGTCGGTCGACTGAAGCTTTCTTT.

V and J are TRBV18 and TRBJ1-5, with D perhaps matching TRBD1 (5 bases). Trimming took off 3 bases at V and 5 bases at J, with 14 bases between the two ends. The CDR3 has 15 amino acids. Germline assignment: CDR1 KGHSH and CDR2 LQKENI. The CDR3 region has the DNA TGTGCCAGCTCACCGAGGGGAGGAGACTATCAGCCCCAGCATTTT. Translated, it gives CASSPRGGDYQPQHF.

This clonotype was observed many times. The rearrangement links TRBV20-1 to TRBJ1-1, with no clear D. V was clipped by 5 bases and J by 2 bases, with 6 bases between them. The germline V gene encodes CDR1 DFQATT and CDR2 SNEGSKA (reference sequence). The CDR3 has 11 amino acids. CDR3 sequence: CSAYHNTEAFF. The CDR3 DNA is TGCAGTGCTTACCATAACACTGAAGCTTTCTTT.

V is TRBV15 and J is TRBJ1-5; D is undetermined. The CDR3 is 15 residues long. V shed 0 bases and J shed 8 bases, with 14 bases lying between them. Germline lookup yields CDR1 LNHNV and CDR2 YYDKDF (reference sequence). The CDR3 nucleotides are TGTGCCACCAGCAGAGATAGGTTTGTTGCGGAGCCCCAGCATTTT. This translates into CATSRDRFVAEPQHF.

This clonotype showed up just a few times. The CDR3 DNA reads TGTGCCAGCAGCCAAGCACAGAGCGCTAACTATGGCTACACCTTC. It codes for CASSQAQSANYGYTF. V and J are TRBV3-1 and TRBJ1-2; D unresolved. In germline, CDR1 is LGHDT, CDR2 YNNKEL (reference sequence). The V end was cut by 1 base, the J end by 0 bases, with 9 bases between. This CDR3 contains 15 residues.

Ten or more counts support this clonotype. V is TRBV6-2 or TRBV6-3 and J is TRBJ2-7; D is uncertain. CDR1 and CDR2 (germline): MNHEY, SVGEGT. The CDR3 spans 11 residues. The V end lost 3 bases, the J end lost 3 bases, and 3 bases lay between the germline ends. The CDR3 DNA follows: TGTGCCAGCAGTTATATCTACGAGCAGTACTTC. Translated: CASSYIYEQYF.

The gene calls are TRBV12-3 or TRBV12-4 and TRBJ1-2, with D perhaps TRBD1 (5 bases). V was clipped by 6 bases and J by 8 bases, with 22 bases between them. CDR3 length: 15 residues. DNA for the CDR3: TGTGCCAGCAGCCGGAAGCGGGGAGGGACCGGCGGCTACACCTTC. Translated, it gives CASSRKRGGTGGYTF.

This clonotype appeared many times. This chain uses TRBV2 with TRBJ1-2; 7 positions match TRBD1. The ends lost 6 bases at V and 2 bases at J; junction bases unmatched: 9. CDR1 is SNHLY, CDR2 FYNNEI, per germline. This CDR3 spans 15 amino acids. DNA for the CDR3: TGTGCCAGCAGAAACCAGGGGGGACAGAACTATGGCTACACCTTC. As protein: CASRNQGGQNYGYTF.

The V and J genes are TRBV7-9 and TRBJ1-4; D unclear. V lost 0 bases, J lost 8 bases, and 13 bases lay in between. The CDR3 contains 15 residues. The germline V gene encodes CDR1 SEHNR and CDR2 FQNEAQ (reference sequence). In DNA, the CDR3 is TGTGCCAGCAGCTTAGCGAGCCTCGGCGGGGAAAAACTGTTTTTT. Translating it yields CASSLASLGGEKLFF.

This clonotype is a singleton in its sample. The V and J genes are TRBV14 and TRBJ1-4; tentative D call: TRBD1 (5 bases). The CDR3 consists of 18 residues. The V gene's germline CDR1 is SGHDN and CDR2 FVKESK. The V and J ends lost 2 bases and 2 bases respectively, with 18 bases between them. CDR3 region: CASSQSPGKIVTNEKLFF. In DNA, the CDR3 is TGTGCCAGCAGCCAATCCCCAGGGAAGATAGTCACTAATGAAAAACTGTTTTTT. Together with reference TRBV14 and TRBJ1-4, the CDR3 gives the full variable domain: EAGVTQFPSHSVIEKGQTVTLRCDPISGHDNLYWYRRVMGKEIKFLLHFVKESKQDESGMPNNRFLAERTGGTYSTLKVQPAELEDSGVYFCASSQSPGKIVTNEKLFFGSGTQLSVL.

The chain recombines TRBV19 with TRBJ2-3; D not certain. Per germline, CDR1 LNHDA and CDR2 SQIVND (reference sequence). V was shortened by 0 bases and J by 1 base, with 11 bases between the two germline ends. The length of the CDR3 is 16 residues. The CDR3 sequence is CASSIEPARRTDTQYF. The CDR3, as DNA: TGTGCCAGTAGTATAGAACCGGCCAGACGCACAGATACGCAGTATTTT.

This clonotype was found a few times. The gene calls are TRBV5-4 and TRBJ1-5; the D is unclear. CDR1 and CDR2 (germline): SGHNT, YYREEE (reference sequence). This CDR3 is 12 amino acids long. V gave up 4 bases and J gave up 7 bases, with 9 bases separating them. DNA of the CDR3: TGTGCCAGCAGCATGCCGGGGCAGCCCCAGCATTTT. Protein: CASSMPGQPQHF.

This clonotype was observed a few times. The chain joins TRBV28 to TRBJ2-2, with 7 bases that match TRBD2. CDR3 length: 13 amino acids. Per the germline V gene, CDR1 is MDHEN and CDR2 is SYDVKM. CDR3 nucleotide sequence: TGTGTCGCACTAAGCGGGACGACCGGGGAGCTGTTTTTT. As protein: CVALSGTTGELFF. Drawing the rest from reference TRBV28 and TRBJ2-2, the complete variable domain is DVKVTQSSRYLVKRTGEKVFLECVQDMDHENMFWYRQDPGLGLRLIYFSYDVKMKEKGDIPEGYSVSREKKERFSLILESASTNQTSMYLCVALSGTTGELFFGEGSRLTVL.

The gene calls are TRBV6-2 or TRBV6-3 and TRBJ2-1, with 9 bases identical to TRBD2. The CDR3 consists of 14 residues. CDR1 and CDR2 (germline): MNHEY, SVGEGT. V lost 0 bases and J lost 7; bases outside the gene matches: 1. In nucleotides, the CDR3 is TGTGCCAGCAGTTACTCGCTAGCGGGAAATGAGCAGTTCTTC. Amino acids: CASSYSLAGNEQFF.